Listed below are T cell receptor beta chains from one sample, sequenced in a study of blood T cell repertoires in COVID-19. Profiling relied on immunoSEQ multiplex PCR, and the TCRdb table lists in-frame clones only, not all of them. The sample shows about 250,000 clones, roughly 80% of them seen only once. Sequencing used peripheral blood. These receptors all stem from a person aged 65-85 years with COVID-19, enrolled during active disease. Each CDR3 is given with its conserved first and last residue. A D gene is named only where the DNA matches it firmly. The listing skips clone size in some rows; elsewhere it reads once, few, many or a size class.

abundance: -
j_gene: TRBJ2-2
v_gene: TRBV5-4
d_gene: -
CDR3nt: TGTGCCAGCAGCTTCGCCGGGGAGCTGTTTTTT
CDR3aa: CASSFAGELFF

abundance: -
j_gene: TRBJ2-7
v_gene: TRBV5-1
d_gene: -
CDR3nt: TGCGCCAGCAGCTTGGGTTGGGGGCAGGGGATCCACGAGCAGTACTTC
CDR3aa: CASSLGWGQGIHEQYF

abundance: -
j_gene: TRBJ2-1
v_gene: TRBV9
d_gene: TRBD2
CDR3nt: TGTGCCAGCAGCGTAGATGTAGCGGGAGGGCCGGGCAATGAGCAGTTCTTC
CDR3aa: CASSVDVAGGPGNEQFF

abundance: -
j_gene: TRBJ2-3
v_gene: TRBV7-9
d_gene: -
CDR3nt: TGTGCCAGCAGCTCCGGGACAAGGGTCTATGATACGCAGTATTTT
CDR3aa: CASSSGTRVYDTQYF

abundance: -
j_gene: TRBJ2-2
v_gene: TRBV9
d_gene: TRBD2
CDR3nt: TGTGCCAGCAGCGACCCCACTAGCGGGGGGGTCACCGGGGAGCTGTTTTTT
CDR3aa: CASSDPTSGGVTGELFF

abundance: -
j_gene: TRBJ2-2
v_gene: TRBV7-3
d_gene: TRBD1
CDR3nt: TGTGCCAGCAGTGCCGGGACAGGGGGGGTTCGGGCGACCACCGGGGAGCTGTTTTTT
CDR3aa: CASSAGTGGVRATTGELFF

abundance: -
j_gene: TRBJ2-3
v_gene: TRBV9
d_gene: TRBD1
CDR3nt: TGTGCCAGCAGCGTACTCCAGGGGGCAGATACGCAGTATTTT
CDR3aa: CASSVLQGADTQYF

abundance: -
j_gene: TRBJ1-2
v_gene: TRBV27
d_gene: -
CDR3nt: TGTGCCAGCAGTTTACGGGTAGGCTATGGCTACACCTTC
CDR3aa: CASSLRVGYGYTF

abundance: -
j_gene: TRBJ2-4
v_gene: TRBV6-1
d_gene: -
CDR3nt: TGTGCCAGCAGTGAAGCAGGGGGGGTGGACATTCAGTACTTC
CDR3aa: CASSEAGGVDIQYF

abundance: -
j_gene: TRBJ2-7
v_gene: TRBV19
d_gene: -
CDR3nt: TGTGCCAGTAGTCCACAGGGAGTCCTCAACAAGTACTTC
CDR3aa: CASSPQGVLNKYF

abundance: few
j_gene: TRBJ1-6
v_gene: TRBV30
d_gene: -
CDR3nt: TGTGCCTGGACGGGCGGGAGCTCCTATAATTCACCCCTCCACTTT
CDR3aa: CAWTGGSSYNSPLHF

abundance: -
j_gene: TRBJ2-7
v_gene: TRBV5-4
d_gene: -
CDR3nt: TGTGCCAGCAGCACGGACAGCTCCTACGAGCAGTACTTC
CDR3aa: CASSTDSSYEQYF

abundance: -
j_gene: TRBJ2-1
v_gene: TRBV6-2/TRBV6-3
d_gene: TRBD1
CDR3nt: TGTGCCAGCAGTATGCCGGGACAGGCGGTGAATGAGCAGTTCTTC
CDR3aa: CASSMPGQAVNEQFF

abundance: few
j_gene: TRBJ1-1
v_gene: TRBV5-1
d_gene: -
CDR3nt: TGCGCCAGCAGCTTGGGAATAAGGGGCACAGGGAGGAACACTGAAGCTTTCTTT
CDR3aa: CASSLGIRGTGRNTEAFF

abundance: -
j_gene: TRBJ2-1
v_gene: TRBV7-8
d_gene: TRBD2
CDR3nt: TGTGCCAGCAGCCCGAGTCCGAGCGGGGGGGCGTATGAGCAGTTCTTC
CDR3aa: CASSPSPSGGAYEQFF

abundance: -
j_gene: TRBJ2-1
v_gene: TRBV18
d_gene: -
CDR3nt: TGTGCCAGCTCACCTCGGGTGGATTACAATGAGCAGTTCTTC
CDR3aa: CASSPRVDYNEQFF

abundance: -
j_gene: TRBJ2-7
v_gene: TRBV3-1/TRBV3-2
d_gene: -
CDR3nt: TGTGCCAGCAGCCAACGACGCCTGGGGGGTTACGAGCAGTACTTC
CDR3aa: CASSQRRLGGYEQYF

abundance: once
j_gene: TRBJ2-5
v_gene: TRBV2
d_gene: TRBD2
CDR3nt: TGTGCCAGCAAGAAACTGGGACTAGAGCAAGAGACCCAGTACTTC
CDR3aa: CASKKLGLEQETQYF

abundance: -
j_gene: TRBJ2-1
v_gene: TRBV5-4
d_gene: TRBD2
CDR3nt: TGTGCCAGCAGCTTAAAGCGGGGGGGGTACAATGAGCAGTTCTTC
CDR3aa: CASSLKRGGYNEQFF

abundance: -
j_gene: TRBJ1-1
v_gene: TRBV5-1
d_gene: -
CDR3nt: TGCGCCAGCAGCTGGCTCACGGCGGACACTGAAGCTTTCTTT
CDR3aa: CASSWLTADTEAFF

abundance: many
j_gene: TRBJ2-1
v_gene: TRBV7-9
d_gene: -
CDR3nt: TGTGCCAGCAGCTTAGCCCCCCATCAGTTCTTC
CDR3aa: CASSLAPHQFF

abundance: -
j_gene: TRBJ1-5
v_gene: TRBV4-1
d_gene: TRBD1
CDR3nt: TGCGCCAGCAGCCATACTACCGGGACAGGGGGCGATCAGCCCCAGCATTTT
CDR3aa: CASSHTTGTGGDQPQHF

abundance: -
j_gene: TRBJ1-2
v_gene: TRBV6-5
d_gene: TRBD1
CDR3nt: TGTGCCAGCCAGCCGGCAGGGGGTGACCACTATGGCTACACCTTC
CDR3aa: CASQPAGGDHYGYTF

abundance: -
j_gene: TRBJ2-3
v_gene: TRBV7-9
d_gene: -
CDR3nt: TGTGCCAGCACCCCCCCCCGACTGAACACAGATACGCAGTATTTT
CDR3aa: CASTPPRLNTDTQYF

abundance: few
j_gene: TRBJ1-1
v_gene: TRBV5-6
d_gene: -
CDR3nt: TGTGCCAGCAGCTTGGGGCTGGGGGGTTATGCGATTGAAGCTTTCTTT
CDR3aa: CASSLGLGGYAIEAFF

abundance: -
j_gene: TRBJ2-7
v_gene: TRBV7-9
d_gene: TRBD1
CDR3nt: TGTGCCAGCAGCTCTGACAGGGACCACGAGCAGTACTTC
CDR3aa: CASSSDRDHEQYF

abundance: -
j_gene: TRBJ2-3
v_gene: TRBV6-1
d_gene: -
CDR3nt: TGTGCCAGCAGTGAATGGGGGGGGCACAACACAGATACGCAGTATTTT
CDR3aa: CASSEWGGHNTDTQYF

abundance: -
j_gene: TRBJ2-3
v_gene: TRBV28
d_gene: TRBD2
CDR3nt: TGTGCCACTAGAGGGGTCCTTAGCGGGACAACAGATACGCAGTATTTT
CDR3aa: CATRGVLSGTTDTQYF

abundance: many
j_gene: TRBJ2-7
v_gene: TRBV9
d_gene: TRBD2
CDR3nt: TGTGCCAGCAGCCCGAGCCTAGCGGACCTCTCCTACGAGCAGTACTTC
CDR3aa: CASSPSLADLSYEQYF

abundance: -
j_gene: TRBJ2-7
v_gene: TRBV7-9
d_gene: TRBD2
CDR3nt: TGTGCCAGCAGCTTAGTCGAAAATAGCGGGGGGCCTTCCTACGAGCAGTACTTC
CDR3aa: CASSLVENSGGPSYEQYF

abundance: -
j_gene: TRBJ2-3
v_gene: TRBV18
d_gene: TRBD2
CDR3nt: TGTGCCAGCTCACCACTTACAGGTCAAGTCTTGGTTTCCTCCCACACTAGCGGCCAGTATTTT
CDR3aa: CASSPLTGQVLVSSHTSGQYF

abundance: few
j_gene: TRBJ2-1
v_gene: TRBV19
d_gene: -
CDR3nt: TGTGCCAGTAGTACGGACAGTCCAATTCCCACTCAACAGCAGTTCTTC
CDR3aa: CASSTDSPIPTQQQFF

abundance: -
j_gene: TRBJ1-4
v_gene: TRBV15
d_gene: -
CDR3nt: TGTGCCACCAGCGGGGCGGGGCCGGGTAATGAAAAACTGTTTTTT
CDR3aa: CATSGAGPGNEKLFF

abundance: -
j_gene: TRBJ2-1
v_gene: TRBV29-1
d_gene: TRBD2
CDR3nt: TGCAGCGTTGGGTCGGCGGGAGGCTCCTACAATGAGCAGTTCTTC
CDR3aa: CSVGSAGGSYNEQFF

abundance: -
j_gene: TRBJ2-7
v_gene: TRBV19
d_gene: -
CDR3nt: TGTGCCAGTGGGTTGGCGGTGAGCTCCTACGAGCAGTACTTC
CDR3aa: CASGLAVSSYEQYF

abundance: once
j_gene: TRBJ2-3
v_gene: TRBV5-1
d_gene: TRBD1
CDR3nt: TGCGCCAGCAGCTTACAGGGGGCCATCACAGATACGCAGTATTTT
CDR3aa: CASSLQGAITDTQYF

abundance: -
j_gene: TRBJ2-5
v_gene: TRBV20-1
d_gene: TRBD1
CDR3nt: TGCAGTGCTAGTGATGCGGGACAGGGGGATCAAGAGACCCAGTACTTC
CDR3aa: CSASDAGQGDQETQYF

abundance: once
j_gene: TRBJ1-2
v_gene: TRBV9
d_gene: TRBD1
CDR3nt: TGTGCCAGCAGCGGCAGGGGGCTTTATGGCTACACCTTC
CDR3aa: CASSGRGLYGYTF

abundance: -
j_gene: TRBJ2-2
v_gene: TRBV4-3
d_gene: TRBD2
CDR3nt: TGCGCCAGCAGCCAAGGGTCCGCGGGAGGCTTTAACACCGGGGAGCTGTTTTTT
CDR3aa: CASSQGSAGGFNTGELFF

abundance: -
j_gene: TRBJ2-3
v_gene: TRBV30
d_gene: TRBD2
CDR3nt: TGTGCCTGGAGTCGCCGACTAGCGGGAAAGTATTTT
CDR3aa: CAWSRRLAGKYF

abundance: few
j_gene: TRBJ1-1
v_gene: TRBV24-1
d_gene: TRBD1
CDR3nt: TGTGCCACCAGTAGGGACAGGGAGGGGAGCACTGAAGCTTTCTTT
CDR3aa: CATSRDREGSTEAFF

abundance: few
j_gene: TRBJ1-2
v_gene: TRBV27
d_gene: -
CDR3nt: TGTGCCAGCAGTTTTTACGCGGGTCTGTCCTATGGCTACACCTTC
CDR3aa: CASSFYAGLSYGYTF

abundance: few
j_gene: TRBJ2-7
v_gene: TRBV11-3
d_gene: -
CDR3nt: TGTGCCAGCAGCTTAATGGAGGCCTCGGAAGAGCAGTACTTC
CDR3aa: CASSLMEASEEQYF

abundance: -
j_gene: TRBJ2-7
v_gene: TRBV18
d_gene: TRBD1
CDR3nt: TGTGCCAGCTCACCAGCTGACGGGACAGGGGGGTACGAGCAGTACTTC
CDR3aa: CASSPADGTGGYEQYF